This T cell receptor beta chain was obtained from a study of blood T cell repertoires in COVID-19. For the study at large: COVID-19 samples collected from the United States, Italy and Spain covered acute and convalescent phases. PBMCs, B-cell-depleted T cells, or T cells were the source of the cDNA or gDNA that made up the material.

V lost 10 bases to trimming and J lost 1 base; unmatched junction nucleotides: 3. The germline V gene encodes CDR1 SNHLY and CDR2 FYNNEI. This CDR3 comprises 13 residues. Per the original methods: Estimation of nucleated cell counts relied on the amplification of reference gene primers. Clones were read by immunoSEQ multiplex PCR, and TCRdb kept only the in-frame ones, dropping some. That table gives V, J and clone size, and the DNA gave D and trimming. The sample yields approximately 80,000 clones, roughly 88% seen once. The sequenced sample consisted of peripheral blood. V gene TRBV2 combines with J gene TRBJ1-5, with 8 positions matching TRBD1. The sequence came from a woman in her 50s in a cohort sampled during active COVID-19. The CDR3 loop reads CATGGLSNQPQHF. CDR3 DNA: TGTGCCACAGGGGGCCTCAGCAATCAGCCCCAGCATTTT.